Below are 23 T cell receptor beta chains sequenced from a single sample in a study of T cells after yellow fever vaccination. TCRdb processed the 5' RACE reads anew with MiXCR; each CDR3 protein has one entry. The table has tens of thousands of distinct CDR3 sequences, approximately 7% seen once. Sequences were derived from CD8+ T cells sorted from PBMCs, sampled 5 to 6 days after the first yellow fever vaccination. Receptors originate from a man between 18 and 35 years old who received the YFV17D yellow fever vaccine.

The V gene is TRBV4-1, the J gene TRBJ1-5, with D maybe TRBD1 (6 bases). This CDR3 has 14 amino acids. Trimming removed 3 bases from V and 4 bases from J, with 10 bases in between. The germline CDR1 and CDR2 sequences are MGHRA and YSYEKL. In DNA, the CDR3 is TGCGCCAGCAGCCACCCGGACAGTAATCAGCCCCAGCATTTT. Translation: CASSHPDSNQPQHF.

The chain carries TRBV2 and TRBJ2-3, with TRBD2 matching 14 bases. The germline V gene encodes CDR1 SNHLY and CDR2 FYNNEI. V trimming: 11 bases; J trimming: 4 bases; junction bases outside the gene matches: 8. The CDR3 is 15 amino acids. This chain's CDR3 is CAGGLAGELPDTQYF. The CDR3 nucleotides are TGTGCCGGGGGACTAGCGGGGGAACTGCCAGATACGCAGTATTTT.

This clonotype was seen a few times. This chain links TRBV9 with TRBJ2-5; 7 bases match TRBD1. After removal of 4 bases from V and 1 base from J, the junction contained 4 bases not matched to a gene. From germline, CDR1 is SGDLS and CDR2 YYNGEE. This CDR3 has 14 residues. CDR3 protein: CASSPGQTQETQYF. The DNA of the CDR3 is TGTGCCAGCAGCCCGGGACAGACCCAAGAGACCCAGTACTTC.

The rearrangement links TRBV7-9 to TRBJ1-2, with D unresolved. The CDR3 has 12 amino acids. V was shortened by 2 bases and J by 4 bases, with 5 bases between the two germline ends. From germline, CDR1 is SEHNR and CDR2 FQNEAQ (reference sequence). CDR3: CASSLKLYGYTF. The DNA for the CDR3 is TGTGCCAGCAGCTTAAAGCTCTATGGCTACACCTTC. The full variable domain, its missing parts supplied by reference TRBV7-9 and TRBJ1-2, is DTGVSQNPRHKITKRGQNVTFRCDPISEHNRLYWYRQTLGQGPEFLTYFQNEAQLEKSRLLSDRFSAERPKGSFSTLEIQRTEQGDSAMYLCASSLKLYGYTFGSGTRLTVV.

The chain uses TRBV30 and TRBJ2-1, with 9 bases identical to TRBD2. Trimming at V came to 7 bases and at J to 2 bases, leaving 6 bases not matched to a gene. The germline V gene has CDR1 GTSNPN and CDR2 SVGIG (reference sequence). The CDR3 is made up of 14 amino acids. The DNA for the CDR3 is TGTGCCTACTCCTTAGCGGGGGCCTACAATGAGCAGTTCTTC. Protein: CAYSLAGAYNEQFF.

The table lists this clonotype with many counts. The chain has TRBV7-6 and TRBJ2-5, with D hard to call. The CDR3 is made up of 15 amino acids. In germline, CDR1 is SGHVS, CDR2 FNYEAQ. V gave up 1 base and J gave up 0 bases, with 9 bases separating them. The CDR3 protein is CASSLEALYQETQYF. In DNA form, the CDR3 reads TGTGCCAGCAGCTTAGAGGCCCTGTACCAAGAGACCCAGTACTTC.

This clonotype was seen at least ten times. This sequence joins TRBV7-9 and TRBJ2-1; no clear D gene. V gave up 3 bases and J gave up 6 bases, with 9 bases separating them. The CDR3 runs to 13 residues. Germline-derived CDR1 and CDR2 are SEHNR and FQNEAQ (reference sequence). This CDR3 is CASSFIGGNEQFF. As DNA, the CDR3 is TGTGCCAGCAGCTTCATTGGCGGCAATGAGCAGTTCTTC.

The rearrangement uses TRBV7-3 and TRBJ2-3; D gene uncertain. The CDR3 covers 14 residues. Looked up from germline, CDR1 is SGHTA and CDR2 is FQGTGA. Trimming shortened V by 5 bases and J by 3 bases, and 12 bases separated the two germline ends. The DNA of the CDR3 is TGTGCCAGCAGCCCTACAACAGAGACAGATACGCAGTATTTT. Protein product: CASSPTTETDTQYF.

This clonotype has a handful of counts. This chain links TRBV7-9 with TRBJ1-1; D gene ambiguous. Germline V gene sequence: CDR1 SEHNR, CDR2 FQNEAQ (reference sequence). Trimming pared 4 bases from V and 6 bases from J, leaving 6 bases between. The CDR3 covers 11 residues. In nucleotides, the CDR3 is TGTGCCAGCAGCTCGTCTCCTGAAGCTTTCTTT. Translating it yields CASSSSPEAFF.

For the CDR3, the DNA is TGTGCCAGCAAGGTGAACACTGAAGCTTTCTTT. Amino acids: CASKVNTEAFF. The rearrangement links TRBV6-1 to TRBJ1-1; D remains ambiguous. Germline CDR1 MNHNS, CDR2 SASEGT. Trimming shortened V by 7 bases and J by 0 bases, and 3 bases separated the two germline ends. This CDR3 comprises 11 residues.

This clonotype was recorded at least ten times. The chain has TRBV7-9 and TRBJ1-1; D is possibly TRBD1 (6 bases). Germline assignment: CDR1 SEHNR and CDR2 FQNEAQ (reference sequence). Trimming pared 6 bases from V and 6 bases from J, leaving 11 bases between. This CDR3 has 12 amino acids. DNA of the CDR3: TGTGCCAGCAGTTGGGACACTCCTGAAGCTTTCTTT. Encoded protein: CASSWDTPEAFF.

A remark on this clonotype: The junction departs from germline at one end; a sequencing error may be responsible. The rearrangement links TRBV9 to TRBJ2-2; TRBD1 or TRBD2 may be the D gene (5 bases each). Germline-derived CDR1 and CDR2 are SGDLS and YYNGEE. This CDR3 has 13 amino acids. The CDR3 loop reads CATSVVGGGELFF. CDR3 in DNA: TGTGCCACCAGCGTAGTTGGGGGCGGGGAGCTGTTTTTT.

Regarding this clonotype: The CDR3 end shows no conserved phenylalanine or tryptophan, and so a read error is likely. It is unclear where the CDR3 begins or ends on the DNA, so no DNA is shown, and the CDR3 is as TCRdb lists it. The V gene is TRBV18, the J gene TRBJ1-5. Germline CDR1 and CDR2: KGHSH and LQKENI. Both ends counted, the CDR3 spans 12 residues. CDR3 residues: CASSPPSRRNQL.

This sequence joins TRBV7-9 and TRBJ2-5; no clear D gene. Germline loops: CDR1 SEHNR, CDR2 FQNEAQ (reference sequence). V lost 4 bases and J lost 9, with 12 bases in between. This CDR3 comprises 12 residues. Written as DNA, the CDR3 is TGTGCCAGCAGCTCGGACCCAATGGCCCAGTACTTC. As protein: CASSSDPMAQYF.

This clonotype was seen once. A single base separates this from a much larger clone, so it may be a read error. The chain uses TRBV6-1 and TRBJ2-2; 8 bases match TRBD1. CDR1 and CDR2 from the germline V gene are MNHNS and SASEGT. Losses at the gene ends were 6 bases for V and 6 bases for J; bases not matched to a gene: 12. The CDR3 is made up of 16 amino acids. The CDR3 region is CASSPDPSGGAGELFF. CDR3 DNA: TGTGCCAGCAGCCCGGACCCCTCAGGGGGCGCCGGGGAGCTGTTTTTT.

Concerning this clonotype: Being one base from a much bigger clone, this may be a read error. The gene calls are TRBV10-3 and TRBJ2-3, with D possibly being TRBD1 (5 bases). Germline-derived CDR1 and CDR2 are ENHRY and SYGVKD. CDR3 length: 15 residues. Trimming stripped 3 bases from V and 4 bases from J, with 14 bases between. DNA of the CDR3: TGTGCCATCAGTGAAAATTCAGGGTTCGCAGATACGCAGTATTTT. Translation gives CAISENSGFADTQYF.

The CDR3 sequence: CASSFSVGAKNIQYF. The CDR3 DNA is TGTGCCAGCAGCTTTTCCGTGGGGGCCAAAAACATTCAGTACTTC. The chain carries TRBV7-8 and TRBJ2-4; D remains ambiguous. V dropped 3 bases and J dropped 1 base, with 10 bases sitting between them. The CDR3 is 15 amino acids. In germline, CDR1 is SGHVS, CDR2 FQNEAQ.

This clonotype appeared many times. The chain joins TRBV7-9 to TRBJ1-1, with D tentatively TRBD1 (6 bases). The CDR3 extends over 15 amino acids. CDR1 is SEHNR, CDR2 FQNEAQ, per germline (reference sequence). The germline V and J ends were trimmed by 5 bases and 3 bases, with 16 bases remaining between them. The CDR3 sequence: CASSPTVPGDTEAFF. Written as DNA, the CDR3 is TGTGCCAGCAGCCCGACAGTTCCAGGGGACACTGAAGCTTTCTTT.

The rearrangement links TRBV6-5 to TRBJ1-5; the D gene is possibly TRBD1 (6 bases). From germline, CDR1 is MNHEY and CDR2 SVGAGI. The CDR3 has 14 residues. Trimming shortened V by 2 bases and J by 4 bases, and 9 bases separated the two germline ends. The CDR3 nucleotides read TGTGCCAGCAGTTACGGGGGGCAGAATCAGCCCCAGCATTTT. It codes for CASSYGGQNQPQHF.

The chain carries TRBV12-3 or TRBV12-4 and TRBJ2-4; 10 nucleotides align to TRBD2. The CDR3 loop spans 19 amino acids. V trimming: 11 bases; J trimming: 0 bases; junction bases outside the gene matches: 19. CDR3 sequence: CAFSLAKSGGELAKNIQYF. The CDR3 DNA follows: TGTGCCTTCAGTTTAGCGAAAAGCGGGGGGGAGCTAGCCAAAAACATTCAGTACTTC.

This clonotype has ten or more counts. V gene TRBV20-1 combines with J gene TRBJ2-7, with D perhaps TRBD2 (6 bases). Between the trimmed V and J ends, which lost 3 bases and 0 bases, there was a span of 21 bases. The CDR3 consists of 17 residues. Germline-derived CDR1 and CDR2 are DFQATT and SNEGSKA (reference sequence). The CDR3 loop is CSASLSPGLGSSYEQYF. CDR3 in DNA: TGCAGTGCTAGCCTCTCCCCGGGACTCGGGAGCTCCTACGAGCAGTACTTC.

This clonotype was detected many times. The chain links TRBV5-1 to TRBJ2-1; D possibly matches TRBD1 or TRBD2 (8 bases each). The CDR3 has 17 residues. The germline V and J ends were trimmed by 4 bases and 7 bases, with 24 bases remaining between them. The germline V gene has CDR1 SGHRS and CDR2 YFSETQ. The CDR3 DNA reads as TGCGCCAGCAGCGGGTCAGGGGGCTCGGGGGGGGATAATGAGCAGTTCTTC. This translates into CASSGSGGSGGDNEQFF.

This clonotype was seen only a few times. CDR3 DNA: TGCGCCAGCAGCCAAGACCGAGGCTTACTATCTTTGAGTGGCTACACCTTC. Translation: CASSQDRGLLSLSGYTF. The chain recombines TRBV4-3 with TRBJ1-2; no clear D gene. V was pared by 0 bases and J by 7 bases, with 21 bases between. The CDR3 is 17 residues long. The germline gives CDR1 LGHNA, CDR2 YSLEER.